The TCR beta chain under discussion was sequenced for a study of breast tumors, draining lymph nodes, adjacent tissues. Study results and caveats: The data were judged consistent with most tumor T cells coming from lymph node and expanding in tumor.

Worth noting for this clonotype: Its antigen is not known.

TCRdb re-analysed the multiplex PCR reads in MiXCR, keeping a single row per CDR3 protein. Of approximately 8,000 distinct CDR3 sequences in the sample, about 76% were seen once. Trimming pared 5 bases from V and 5 bases from J, leaving 13 bases between. Germline V gives CDR1 SGHVS, CDR2 FQNEAQ. CDR3 length: 13 amino acids. The chain couples TRBV7-8 to TRBJ2-7; TRBD2 is a possible D gene (5 bases). The sample taken for sequencing was tumor-adjacent breast tissue. This TCR was recovered from a female donor with breast cancer. Some clones in this sample may be carry-over from other donors' samples. In DNA form, the CDR3 reads TGTGCCAGCAGCGAAGAGCGGCGACACGAGCAGTACTTC. Its protein product is CASSEERRHEQYF.